The sequence of this T cell receptor (beta chain) was determined in a study of vaccination effects on CD4 cells after COVID-19. The wider study: Vaccine administered to participants consisted of two doses of either BNT162b2 or mRNA-1273. Findings and limits, study-wide: Substantial clonal contraction characterized both infection- and vaccine-induced clones late after vaccination.

Germline-derived CDR1 and CDR2 are SGHNT and YYREEE (reference sequence). The CDR3 is 14 amino acids. Trimming removed 6 bases from V and 2 bases from J; junction bases left unmatched: 5. The repertoire was sequenced with immunoSEQ multiplex PCR; TCRdb's copy has only in-frame clones and lacks some. The sample shows tens of thousands of clones, roughly 70% of them seen only once. Concerning this clone: Its target is not known.

Expansion of antigen-specific CD4+ T cells with viral peptide pools was carried out by the ViraFEST assay before sequencing. Culture proceeded for 10 days, and CD4+ T cells were then isolated. Among the vaccine recipients, none had a prior SARS-CoV-2 infection, and nucleocapsid antibodies were negative. Under 2.5 million PBMC were seeded per well and grown in the presence of around 10 IU/ml IL-2 and 9.5 to 10 ug/ml peptides. On both days 3 and 7, half of the culture medium was replaced with IL-2 medium. Here the sequenced sample was CD4+ T cells from PBMCs cultured with SARS-CoV-2 spike peptides, taken before COVID-19 vaccination. The receptor's source is a human donor who received a COVID-19 vaccine. V gene TRBV5-4 combines with J gene TRBJ1-2, with 9 bases identical to TRBD1. CDR3 region: CASIPGQGNYGYTF. In DNA, the CDR3 is TGTGCCAGCATACCGGGACAGGGAAACTATGGCTACACCTTC.